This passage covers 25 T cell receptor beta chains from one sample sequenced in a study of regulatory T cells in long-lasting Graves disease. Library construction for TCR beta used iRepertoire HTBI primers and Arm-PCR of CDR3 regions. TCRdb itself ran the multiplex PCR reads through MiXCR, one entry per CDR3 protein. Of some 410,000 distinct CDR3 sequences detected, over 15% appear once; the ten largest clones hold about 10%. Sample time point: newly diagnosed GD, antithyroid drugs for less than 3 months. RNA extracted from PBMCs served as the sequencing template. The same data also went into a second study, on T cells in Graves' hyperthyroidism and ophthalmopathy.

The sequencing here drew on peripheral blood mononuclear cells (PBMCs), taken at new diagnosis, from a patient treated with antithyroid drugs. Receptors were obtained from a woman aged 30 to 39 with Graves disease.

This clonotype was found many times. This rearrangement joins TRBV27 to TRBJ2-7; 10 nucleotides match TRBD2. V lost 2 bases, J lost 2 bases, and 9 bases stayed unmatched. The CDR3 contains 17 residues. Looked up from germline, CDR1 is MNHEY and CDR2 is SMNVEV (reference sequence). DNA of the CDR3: TGTGCCAGCAGTTTAGCGGGCACTAGCGGGGTCCCCTACGAGCAGTACTTC. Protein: CASSLAGTSGVPYEQYF.

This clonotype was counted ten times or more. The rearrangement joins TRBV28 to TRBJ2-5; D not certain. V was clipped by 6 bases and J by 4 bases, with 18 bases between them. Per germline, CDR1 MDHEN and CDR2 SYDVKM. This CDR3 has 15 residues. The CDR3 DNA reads TGTGCCAGCAGCCCTCTTCCCGGGCGACGAGAGACCCAGTACTTC. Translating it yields CASSPLPGRRETQYF.

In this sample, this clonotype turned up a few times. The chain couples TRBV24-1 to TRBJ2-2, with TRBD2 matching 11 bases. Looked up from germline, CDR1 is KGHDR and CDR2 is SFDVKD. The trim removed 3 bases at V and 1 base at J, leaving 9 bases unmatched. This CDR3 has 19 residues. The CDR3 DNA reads TGTGCCACCAGTGATCCTTCCGGGACTAGCGGAGGGAACACCGGGGAGCTGTTTTTT. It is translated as CATSDPSGTSGGNTGELFF.

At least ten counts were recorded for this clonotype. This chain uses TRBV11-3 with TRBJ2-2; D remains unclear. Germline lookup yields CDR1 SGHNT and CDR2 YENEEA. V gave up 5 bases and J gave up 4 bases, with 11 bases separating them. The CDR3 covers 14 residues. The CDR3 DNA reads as TGTGCCAGCAGCCAACGTTATGGCACCGGGGAGCTGTTTTTT. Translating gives CASSQRYGTGELFF.

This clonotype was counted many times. The CDR3 loop reads CASSSAGTGNTEAFF. The CDR3 coding sequence is TGTGCCAGCAGCTCGGCCGGGACTGGGAACACTGAAGCTTTCTTT. The chain joins TRBV13 to TRBJ1-1, with D perhaps matching TRBD1 (5 bases). The V gene's germline CDR1 is PRHDT and CDR2 FYEKMQ (reference sequence). This CDR3 spans 15 amino acids. The V gene lost 4 bases and the J gene lost 1 base, with 13 bases spanning the gap.

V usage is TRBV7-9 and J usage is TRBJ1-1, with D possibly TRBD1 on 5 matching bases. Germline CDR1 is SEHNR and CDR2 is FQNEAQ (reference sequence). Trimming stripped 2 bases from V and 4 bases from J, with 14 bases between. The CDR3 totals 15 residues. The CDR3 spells CASSLSTRGLTEAFF. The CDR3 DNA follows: TGTGCCAGCAGCTTAAGTACTCGGGGCCTCACTGAAGCTTTCTTT. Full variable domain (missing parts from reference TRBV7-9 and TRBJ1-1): DTGVSQNPRHKITKRGQNVTFRCDPISEHNRLYWYRQTLGQGPEFLTYFQNEAQLEKSRLLSDRFSAERPKGSFSTLEIQRTEQGDSAMYLCASSLSTRGLTEAFFGQGTRLTVV.

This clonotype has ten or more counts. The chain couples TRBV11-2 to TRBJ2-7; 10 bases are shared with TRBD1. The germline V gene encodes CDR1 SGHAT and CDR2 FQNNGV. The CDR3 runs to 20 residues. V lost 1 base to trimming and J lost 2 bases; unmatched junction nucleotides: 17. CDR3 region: CASSLVFSGQGHLRAYEQYF. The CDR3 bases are TGTGCCAGCAGCTTAGTTTTTTCGGGACAGGGGCACCTCCGGGCCTACGAGCAGTACTTC.

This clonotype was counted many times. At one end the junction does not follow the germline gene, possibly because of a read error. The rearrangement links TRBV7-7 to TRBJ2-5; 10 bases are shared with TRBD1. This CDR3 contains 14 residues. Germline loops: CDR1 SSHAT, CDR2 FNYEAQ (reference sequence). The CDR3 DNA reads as TGTGCTAGCAGCATTGGACAGGGGGAGGAGACCCAGTACTTC. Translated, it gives CASSIGQGEETQYF.

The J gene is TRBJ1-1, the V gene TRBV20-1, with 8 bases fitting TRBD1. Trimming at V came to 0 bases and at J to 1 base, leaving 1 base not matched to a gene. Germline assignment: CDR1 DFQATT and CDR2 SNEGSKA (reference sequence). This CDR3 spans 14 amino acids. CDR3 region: CSARDGQGNTEAFF. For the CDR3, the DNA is TGCAGTGCTAGAGATGGACAGGGGAACACTGAAGCTTTCTTT.

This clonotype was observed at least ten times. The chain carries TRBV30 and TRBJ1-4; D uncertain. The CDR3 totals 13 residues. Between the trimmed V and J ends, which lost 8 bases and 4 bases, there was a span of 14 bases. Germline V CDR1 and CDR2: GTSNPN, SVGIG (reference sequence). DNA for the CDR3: TGTGCCAGCAACCGGGCCGATAATGAAAAACTGTTTTTT. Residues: CASNRADNEKLFF.

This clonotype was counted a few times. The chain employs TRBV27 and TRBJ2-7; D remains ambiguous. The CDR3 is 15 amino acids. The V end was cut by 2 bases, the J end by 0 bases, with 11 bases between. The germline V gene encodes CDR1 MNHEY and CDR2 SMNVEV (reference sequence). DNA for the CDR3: TGTGCCAGCAGTTTAGCTAGTCAGAGCTCCTACGAGCAGTACTTC. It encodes CASSLASQSSYEQYF.

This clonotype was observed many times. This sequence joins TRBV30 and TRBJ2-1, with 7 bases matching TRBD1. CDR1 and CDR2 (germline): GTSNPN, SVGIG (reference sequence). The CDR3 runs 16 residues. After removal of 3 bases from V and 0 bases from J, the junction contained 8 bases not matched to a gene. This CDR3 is CAWRGQIWSSYNEQFF. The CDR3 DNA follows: TGTGCCTGGAGGGGACAGATTTGGAGCTCCTACAATGAGCAGTTCTTC. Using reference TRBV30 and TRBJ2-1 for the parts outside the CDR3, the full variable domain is SQTIHQWPATLVQPVGSPLSLECTVEGTSNPNLYWYRQAAGRGLQLLFYSVGIGQISSEVPQNLSASRPQDRQFILSSKKLLLSDSGFYLCAWRGQIWSSYNEQFFGPGTRLTVL.

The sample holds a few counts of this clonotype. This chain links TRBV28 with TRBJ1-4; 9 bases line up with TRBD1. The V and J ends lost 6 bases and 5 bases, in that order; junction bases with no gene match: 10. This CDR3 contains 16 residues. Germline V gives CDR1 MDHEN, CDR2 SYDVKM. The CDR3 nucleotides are TGTGCCAGCAGCCGTCCGGGACAGGGCCCGAATGAAAAACTGTTTTTT. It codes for CASSRPGQGPNEKLFF.

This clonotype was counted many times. CDR3 in amino acids: CASSPPWGRISYEQYF. The CDR3 nucleotides are TGTGCCAGCAGCCCACCGTGGGGGAGAATTTCCTACGAGCAGTACTTC. The V and J genes are TRBV11-1 and TRBJ2-7; either TRBD1 or TRBD2 may supply D (5 bases each). The length of the CDR3 is 16 residues. Germline assignment: CDR1 SGHAT and CDR2 FQDESV (reference sequence). With 5 bases removed from V and 1 base from J, the gap between germline ends came to 18 bases.

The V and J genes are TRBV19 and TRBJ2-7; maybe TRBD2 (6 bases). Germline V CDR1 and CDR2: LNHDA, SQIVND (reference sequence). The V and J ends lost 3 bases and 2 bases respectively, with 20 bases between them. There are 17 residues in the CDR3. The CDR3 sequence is CASSIGSGPSLTYEQYF. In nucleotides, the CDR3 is TGTGCCAGTAGTATCGGTAGCGGACCCAGCCTCACCTACGAGCAGTACTTC.

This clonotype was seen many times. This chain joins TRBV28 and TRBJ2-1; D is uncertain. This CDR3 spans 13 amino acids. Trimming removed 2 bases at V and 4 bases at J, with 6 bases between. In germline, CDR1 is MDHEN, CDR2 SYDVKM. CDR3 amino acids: CASSLKPYNEQFF. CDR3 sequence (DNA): TGTGCCAGCAGTTTAAAACCGTACAATGAGCAGTTCTTC.

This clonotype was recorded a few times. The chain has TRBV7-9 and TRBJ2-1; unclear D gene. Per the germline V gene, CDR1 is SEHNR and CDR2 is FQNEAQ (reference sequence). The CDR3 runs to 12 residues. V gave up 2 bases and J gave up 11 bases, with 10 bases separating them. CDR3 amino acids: CASSLNKSKQFF. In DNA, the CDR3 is TGTGCCAGCAGCTTAAACAAGTCCAAGCAGTTCTTC.

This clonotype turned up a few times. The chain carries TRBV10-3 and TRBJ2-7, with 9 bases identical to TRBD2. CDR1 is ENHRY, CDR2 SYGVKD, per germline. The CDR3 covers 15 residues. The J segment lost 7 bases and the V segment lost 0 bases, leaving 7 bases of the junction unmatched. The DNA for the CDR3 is TGTGCCATCAGTGAGTCGGCGGGAGGGCCTGGGGAGCAGTACTTC. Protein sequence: CAISESAGGPGEQYF.

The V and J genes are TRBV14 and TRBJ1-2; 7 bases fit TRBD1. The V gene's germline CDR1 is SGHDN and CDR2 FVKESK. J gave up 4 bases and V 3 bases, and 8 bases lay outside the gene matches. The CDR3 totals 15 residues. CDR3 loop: CASSHRGGGFYGYTF. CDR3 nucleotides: TGTGCCAGCAGCCACCGGGGAGGGGGCTTCTATGGCTACACCTTC.

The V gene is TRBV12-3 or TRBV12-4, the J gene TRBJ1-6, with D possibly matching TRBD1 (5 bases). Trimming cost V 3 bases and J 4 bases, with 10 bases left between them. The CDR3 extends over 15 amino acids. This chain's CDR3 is CASSFPGGYNSPLHF. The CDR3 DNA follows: TGTGCCAGCAGTTTCCCCGGGGGATATAATTCACCCCTCCACTTT.

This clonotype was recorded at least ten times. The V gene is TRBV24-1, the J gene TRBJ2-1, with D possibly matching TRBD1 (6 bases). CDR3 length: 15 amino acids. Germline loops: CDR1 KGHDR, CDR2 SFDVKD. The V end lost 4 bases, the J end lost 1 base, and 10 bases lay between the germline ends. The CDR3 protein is CATSDTDRSYNEQFF. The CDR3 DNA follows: TGTGCCACCAGTGACACCGACAGGTCCTACAATGAGCAGTTCTTC.

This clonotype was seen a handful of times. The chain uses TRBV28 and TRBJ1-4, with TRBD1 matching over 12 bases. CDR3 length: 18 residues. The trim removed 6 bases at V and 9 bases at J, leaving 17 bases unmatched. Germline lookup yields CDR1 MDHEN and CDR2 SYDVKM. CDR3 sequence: CASSGTGGRGIVLQKLFF. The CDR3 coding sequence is TGTGCCAGCAGCGGGACAGGGGGCAGGGGTATTGTCTTACAAAAACTGTTTTTT.

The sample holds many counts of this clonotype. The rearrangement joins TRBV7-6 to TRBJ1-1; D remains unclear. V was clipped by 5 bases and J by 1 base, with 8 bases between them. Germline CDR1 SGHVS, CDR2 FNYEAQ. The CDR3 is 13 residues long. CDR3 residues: CASSVEANTEAFF. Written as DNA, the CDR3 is TGTGCCAGCAGCGTAGAAGCGAACACTGAAGCTTTCTTT.

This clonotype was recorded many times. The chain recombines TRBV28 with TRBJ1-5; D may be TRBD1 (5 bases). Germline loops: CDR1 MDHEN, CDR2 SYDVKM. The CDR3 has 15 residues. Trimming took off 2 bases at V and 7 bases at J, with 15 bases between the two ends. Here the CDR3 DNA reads TGTGCCAGCAGTTTAGGGGGGTTCTCGGGGCAGCCCCAGCATTTT. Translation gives CASSLGGFSGQPQHF.

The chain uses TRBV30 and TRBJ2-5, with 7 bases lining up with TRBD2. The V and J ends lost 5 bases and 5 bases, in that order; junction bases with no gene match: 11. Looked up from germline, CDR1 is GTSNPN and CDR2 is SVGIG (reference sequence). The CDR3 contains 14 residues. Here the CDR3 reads CAWQRDPGGETQYF. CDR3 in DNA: TGTGCCTGGCAGCGGGACCCAGGTGGGGAGACCCAGTACTTC.